These 2 T cell receptor beta chains share one sample of origin, sequenced in a study of regulatory T cells in long-lasting Graves disease. This sample's time point: persistent/refractory GD, antithyroid drugs over 5 years with positive TRAb. From PBMCs, RNA was extracted and then used to make the TCR library. Arm-PCR with iRepertoire HTBI primers amplified the CDR3 regions for these TCR beta libraries. In TCRdb, the multiplex PCR reads were re-called with MiXCR into one record per CDR3 protein. The table includes fewer than 450,000 distinct CDR3 sequences, less than 25% detected once. Sequenced here: peripheral blood mononuclear cells (PBMCs), sampled when the disease was refractory, from a patient treated with antithyroid drugs. The source is a female donor with Graves disease.

This clonotype was counted ten times or more. The V call is TRBV2, the J call TRBJ2-7; D call uncertain. Trimming pared 2 bases from V and 0 bases from J, leaving 11 bases between. The CDR3 loop spans 15 amino acids. Germline V gene data show CDR1 as SNHLY and CDR2 as FYNNEI. This CDR3 is CASSESHQSSYEQYF. The DNA of the CDR3 is TGTGCCAGCAGTGAATCGCACCAGTCCTCCTACGAGCAGTACTTC.

This clonotype was detected only a few times. The chain joins TRBV6-1 to TRBJ1-2, with 10 bases fitting TRBD1. Germline CDR1 MNHNS, CDR2 SASEGT. This CDR3 is 15 amino acids long. J was trimmed by 8 bases and V by 5 bases; bases with no gene match: 11. CDR3 sequence: CASSTGTGATSGYTF. CDR3 sequence (DNA): TGTGCCAGCAGTACCGGGACAGGGGCTACCTCGGGCTACACCTTC.